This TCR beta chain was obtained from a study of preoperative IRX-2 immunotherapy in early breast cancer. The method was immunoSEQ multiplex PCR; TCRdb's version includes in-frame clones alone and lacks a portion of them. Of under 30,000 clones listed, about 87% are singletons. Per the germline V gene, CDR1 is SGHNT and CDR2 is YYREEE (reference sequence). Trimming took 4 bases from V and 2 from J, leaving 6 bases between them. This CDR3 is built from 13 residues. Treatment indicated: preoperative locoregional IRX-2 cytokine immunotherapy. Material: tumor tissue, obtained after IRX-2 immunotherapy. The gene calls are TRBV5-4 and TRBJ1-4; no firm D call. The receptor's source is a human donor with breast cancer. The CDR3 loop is CASSRDTNEKLFF. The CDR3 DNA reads TGTGCCAGCAGCCGCGATACTAATGAAAAACTGTTTTTT.